This T cell receptor (beta chain) is from a study of blood T cells in healthy people across ages. Primers used in a second PCR of about 6 to 12 cycles were a sample-barcoded 5' primer and a J-beta primer mix. TCRdb redid the calling of the 5' RACE reads with MiXCR, one entry per CDR3 protein. The data show 950,000 to 1,200,000 distinct CDR3 sequences, with 35% to 40% seen just once and 13% held by the top ten. Study-level findings and limits: While age rose, TCR beta diversity per million T cells dropped in a roughly linear way.

Looked up from germline, CDR1 is DFQATT and CDR2 is SNEGSKA (reference sequence). V gave up 6 bases and J gave up 5 bases, with 14 bases separating them. The CDR3 totals 13 residues. For this clonotype: Its specificity is not known.

The V and J genes are TRBV20-1 and TRBJ2-1; D ambiguous. This sequence was found in a man between 18 and 35 years old in good health. The sequenced sample was blood. The CDR3 region is CSAPGPSHNEQFF. CDR3 DNA sequence: TGCAGTGCGCCCGGGCCTTCCCACAATGAGCAGTTCTTC.